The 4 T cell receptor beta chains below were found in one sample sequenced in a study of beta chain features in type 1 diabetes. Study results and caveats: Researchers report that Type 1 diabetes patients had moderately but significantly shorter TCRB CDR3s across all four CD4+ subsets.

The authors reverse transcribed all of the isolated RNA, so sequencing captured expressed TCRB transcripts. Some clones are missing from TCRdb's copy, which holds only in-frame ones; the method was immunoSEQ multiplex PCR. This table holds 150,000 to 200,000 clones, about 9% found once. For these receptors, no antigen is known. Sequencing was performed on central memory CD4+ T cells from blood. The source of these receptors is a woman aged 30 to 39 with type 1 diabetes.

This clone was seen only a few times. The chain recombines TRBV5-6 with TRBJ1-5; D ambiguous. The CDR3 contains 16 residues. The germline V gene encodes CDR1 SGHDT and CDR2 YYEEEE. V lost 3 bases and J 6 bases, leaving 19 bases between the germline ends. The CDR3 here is CASSSLKTFPGQPQHF. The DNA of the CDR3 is TGTGCCAGCAGCTCCCTTAAAACGTTCCCGGGTCAGCCCCAGCATTTT.

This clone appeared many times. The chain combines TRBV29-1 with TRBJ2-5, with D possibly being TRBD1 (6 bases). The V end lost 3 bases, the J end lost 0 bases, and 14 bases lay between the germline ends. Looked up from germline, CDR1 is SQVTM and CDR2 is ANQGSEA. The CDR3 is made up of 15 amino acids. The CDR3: CSVEGHRDNQETQYF. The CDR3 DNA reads TGCAGCGTTGAGGGGCACAGGGACAACCAAGAGACCCAGTACTTC.

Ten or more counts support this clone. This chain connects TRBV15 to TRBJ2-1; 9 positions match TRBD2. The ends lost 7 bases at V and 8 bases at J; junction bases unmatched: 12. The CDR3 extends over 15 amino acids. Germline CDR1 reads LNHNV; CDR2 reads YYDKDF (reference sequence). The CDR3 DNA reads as TGTGCCACCACACTTGGTAGCGGGAGTTTACATGAGCAGTTCTTC. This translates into CATTLGSGSLHEQFF.

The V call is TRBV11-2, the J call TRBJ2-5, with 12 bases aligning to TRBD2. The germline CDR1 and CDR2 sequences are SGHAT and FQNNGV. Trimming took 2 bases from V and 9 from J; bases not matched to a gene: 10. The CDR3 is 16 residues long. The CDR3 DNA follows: TGTGCCAGCAGCTTAATATCCCGGGCTAGCGGGAGGGCCCAGTACTTC. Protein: CASSLISRASGRAQYF.